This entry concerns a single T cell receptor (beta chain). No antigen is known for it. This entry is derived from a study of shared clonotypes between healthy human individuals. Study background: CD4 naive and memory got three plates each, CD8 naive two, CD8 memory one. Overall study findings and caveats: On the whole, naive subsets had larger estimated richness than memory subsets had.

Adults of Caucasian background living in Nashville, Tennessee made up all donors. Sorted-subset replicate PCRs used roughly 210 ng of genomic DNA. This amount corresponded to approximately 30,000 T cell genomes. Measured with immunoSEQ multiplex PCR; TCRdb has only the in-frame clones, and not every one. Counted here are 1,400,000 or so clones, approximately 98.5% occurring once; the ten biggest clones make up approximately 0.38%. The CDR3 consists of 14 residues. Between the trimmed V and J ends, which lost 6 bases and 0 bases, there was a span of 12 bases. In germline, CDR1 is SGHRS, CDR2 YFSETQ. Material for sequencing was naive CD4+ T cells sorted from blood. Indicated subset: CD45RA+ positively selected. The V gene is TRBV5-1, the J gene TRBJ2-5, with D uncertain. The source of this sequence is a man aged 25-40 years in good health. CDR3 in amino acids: CASTLTGNQETQYF. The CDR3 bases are TGCGCCAGCACCCTAACCGGCAACCAAGAGACCCAGTACTTC.